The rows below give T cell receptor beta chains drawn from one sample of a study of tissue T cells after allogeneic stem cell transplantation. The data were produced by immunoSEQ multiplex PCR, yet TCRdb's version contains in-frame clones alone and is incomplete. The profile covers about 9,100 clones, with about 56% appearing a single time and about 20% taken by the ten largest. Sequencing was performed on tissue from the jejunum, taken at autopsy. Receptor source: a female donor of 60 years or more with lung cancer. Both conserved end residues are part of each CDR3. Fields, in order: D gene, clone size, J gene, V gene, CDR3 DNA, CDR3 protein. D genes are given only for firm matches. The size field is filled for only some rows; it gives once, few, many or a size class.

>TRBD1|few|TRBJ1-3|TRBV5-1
TGCGCCAGCAGCTTCGGGGGACAGGGCTCTGGAAACACCATATATTTT
CASSFGGQGSGNTIYF
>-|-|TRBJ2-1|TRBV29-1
TGCAGCGTTGGGCAACTGGGAGGTGAGCAGTTCTTC
CSVGQLGGEQFF
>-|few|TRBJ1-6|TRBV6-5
TGTGCCAGCAGTTACGGAGGGACTCCACCCCTCCACTTT
CASSYGGTPPLHF
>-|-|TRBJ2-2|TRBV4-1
TGCGCCAGCAGCCAAGATTACGCAGGGCCCGGGGAGCTGTTTTTT
CASSQDYAGPGELFF
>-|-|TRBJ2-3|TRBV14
TGTGCCAGCAGCTTTGGGTCCGGACCCCTGAGTGCAGATACGCAGTATTTT
CASSFGSGPLSADTQYF
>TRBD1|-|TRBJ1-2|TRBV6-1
TGTGCCAGCAGTGAGGACAGGGTTACCTATGGCTACACCTTC
CASSEDRVTYGYTF
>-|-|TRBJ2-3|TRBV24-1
TGTGCCACCAGTGACTCCCGAGGGGTTATAGATACGCAGTATTTT
CATSDSRGVIDTQYF
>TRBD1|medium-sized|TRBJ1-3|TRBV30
TGTGCCTGGAACTCCCCCCGGGGACAGCCCTCTGGAAACACCATATATTTT
CAWNSPRGQPSGNTIYF
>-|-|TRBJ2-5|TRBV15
TGTGCCACCAGCCGGCAGAACCAAGAGACCCAGTACTTC
CATSRQNQETQYF
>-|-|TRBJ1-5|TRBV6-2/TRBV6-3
TGTGCCAGCAGTTGGGACTGCAGCAATCAGCCCCAGCATTTT
CASSWDCSNQPQHF
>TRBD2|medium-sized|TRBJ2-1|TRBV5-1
TGCGCCAGCGCTGGGACTAGCGGGAAAGATGAGCAGTTCTTC
CASAGTSGKDEQFF
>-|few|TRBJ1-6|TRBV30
TGTGCCTGGAGTGGCCAGGGAAATTCACCCCTCCACTTT
CAWSGQGNSPLHF
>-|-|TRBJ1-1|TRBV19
TGTGCCAGTAACCCCATGTGGGGCCACACTGAAGCTTTCTTT
CASNPMWGHTEAFF
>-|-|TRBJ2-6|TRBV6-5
TGTGCCAGCAGTTCCCCCCCATCGGGGGCCAACGTCCTGACTTTC
CASSSPPSGANVLTF
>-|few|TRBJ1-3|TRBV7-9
TGTGCCAGCAGCATATCGTCGGTCTCGGGAAACACCATATATTTT
CASSISSVSGNTIYF
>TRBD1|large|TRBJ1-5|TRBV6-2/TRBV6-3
TGTGCCAGCAGTCCCGGGACAGGAGGAAATCAGCCCCAGCATTTT
CASSPGTGGNQPQHF
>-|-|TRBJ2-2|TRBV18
TGTGCCAGCTCACCAGACAGAAAAACTAGTTGGGAGCTGTTTTTT
CASSPDRKTSWELFF
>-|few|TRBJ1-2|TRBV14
TGTGCCAGCAGCCAACAGGGGATCTATGGCTACACCTTC
CASSQQGIYGYTF
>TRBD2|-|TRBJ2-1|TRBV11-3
TGTGCCAGCAGCTTCGGGACTAGCAATGAGCAGTTCTTC
CASSFGTSNEQFF
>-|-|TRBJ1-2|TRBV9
TGTGCCAGCAGCTCATCAGGGGCGGGCTATGGCTACACCTTC
CASSSSGAGYGYTF
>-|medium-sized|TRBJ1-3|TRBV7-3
TGTGCCAGCAGCTTAACGCGACAAAAAGGGGACACCATATATTTT
CASSLTRQKGDTIYF
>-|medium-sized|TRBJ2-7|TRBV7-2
TGTGCCAGCAGCTTAGGTCACGACAGCTCCTACGAGCAGTACTTC
CASSLGHDSSYEQYF
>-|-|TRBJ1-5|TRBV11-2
TGTGCCAGCAGCTTAGCATCGGGGCAGCCCCAGCATTTT
CASSLASGQPQHF
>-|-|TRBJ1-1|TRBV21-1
TGTGCCAGCAGTACCGATCCAGGGTTTCCCATCGCTGAAGCTTTCTTT
CASSTDPGFPIAEAFF
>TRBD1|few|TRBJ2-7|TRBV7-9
TGTGCCAGCAGCTTGACAGGGGTGGGGGAGCAGTACTTC
CASSLTGVGEQYF
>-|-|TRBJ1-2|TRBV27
TGTGCCAGCAGTTTATCCGAGGGCCCCTATGGCTACACCTTC
CASSLSEGPYGYTF